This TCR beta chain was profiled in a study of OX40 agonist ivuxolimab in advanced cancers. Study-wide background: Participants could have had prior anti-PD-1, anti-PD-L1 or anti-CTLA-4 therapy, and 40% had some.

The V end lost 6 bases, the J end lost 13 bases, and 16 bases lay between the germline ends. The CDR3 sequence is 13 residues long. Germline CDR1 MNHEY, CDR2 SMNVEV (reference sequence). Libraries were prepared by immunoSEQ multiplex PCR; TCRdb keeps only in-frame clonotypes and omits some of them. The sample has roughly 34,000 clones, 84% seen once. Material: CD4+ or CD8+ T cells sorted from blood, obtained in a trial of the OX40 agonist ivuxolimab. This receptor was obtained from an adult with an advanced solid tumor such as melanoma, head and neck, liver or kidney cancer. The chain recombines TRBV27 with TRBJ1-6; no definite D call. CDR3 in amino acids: CASRAGIPFPLHF. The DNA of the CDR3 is TGTGCCAGCAGAGCCGGGATCCCCTTTCCCCTCCACTTT.